This T cell receptor (beta chain) is from a study of OX40 agonist ivuxolimab in advanced cancers. Study results and limitations: Compared with others, partial responders at 0.1-3.0 mg/kg displayed clonal expansion among the lowest.

With regard to this clone: Its antigen is unidentified.

Clones were read by immunoSEQ multiplex PCR, and TCRdb kept only the in-frame ones, dropping some. The sample shows some 95,000 clones, around 85% of them seen only once. V lost 7 bases to trimming and J lost 0 bases, with 9 bases between them. The CDR3 has 13 amino acids. The germline gives CDR1 LNHDA, CDR2 SQIVND (reference sequence). The TCR originated in an adult with an advanced solid tumor such as melanoma, head and neck, liver or kidney cancer. The chain carries TRBV19 and TRBJ1-1; D uncertain. This material consisted of CD4+ or CD8+ T cells sorted from blood, taken in a trial of the OX40 agonist ivuxolimab. The CDR3 protein is CASKPSVNTEAFF. For the CDR3, the DNA is TGTGCCAGTAAACCCTCTGTGAACACTGAAGCTTTCTTT.